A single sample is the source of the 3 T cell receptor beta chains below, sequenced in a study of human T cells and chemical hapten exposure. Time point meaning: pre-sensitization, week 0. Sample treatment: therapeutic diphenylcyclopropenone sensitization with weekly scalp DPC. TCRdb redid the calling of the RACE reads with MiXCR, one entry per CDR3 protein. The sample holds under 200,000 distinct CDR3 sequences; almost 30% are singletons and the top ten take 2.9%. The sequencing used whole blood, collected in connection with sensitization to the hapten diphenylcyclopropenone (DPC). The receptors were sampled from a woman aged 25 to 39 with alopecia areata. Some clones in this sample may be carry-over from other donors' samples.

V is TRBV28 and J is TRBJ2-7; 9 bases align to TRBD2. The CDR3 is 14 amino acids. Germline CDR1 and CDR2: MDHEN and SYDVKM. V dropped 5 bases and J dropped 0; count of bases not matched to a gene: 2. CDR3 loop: CASSRSGSSYEQYF. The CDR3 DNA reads TGTGCCAGCAGTCGTAGCGGGAGCTCCTACGAGCAGTACTTC. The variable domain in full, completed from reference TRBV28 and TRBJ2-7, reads DVKVTQSSRYLVKRTGEKVFLECVQDMDHENMFWYRQDPGLGLRLIYFSYDVKMKEKGDIPEGYSVSREKKERFSLILESASTNQTSMYLCASSRSGSSYEQYFGPGTRLTVT.

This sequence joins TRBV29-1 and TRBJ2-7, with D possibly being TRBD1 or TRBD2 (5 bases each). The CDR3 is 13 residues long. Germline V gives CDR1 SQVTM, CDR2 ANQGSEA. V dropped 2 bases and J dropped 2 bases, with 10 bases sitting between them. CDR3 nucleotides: TGCAGCGTTGAAAGCAGGGACCCCTACGAGCAGTACTTC. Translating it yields CSVESRDPYEQYF.

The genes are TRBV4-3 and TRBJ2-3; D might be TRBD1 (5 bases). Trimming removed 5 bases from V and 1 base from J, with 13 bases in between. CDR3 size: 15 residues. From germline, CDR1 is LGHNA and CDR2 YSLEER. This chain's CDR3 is CASSTRTRGTDTQYF. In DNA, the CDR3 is TGCGCCAGCAGCACTCGGACACGAGGCACAGATACGCAGTATTTT.